The 7 T cell receptor beta chains listed next were all sequenced from one sample in a study of T cells in women clearing cervical HPV infection. Profiling relied on immunoSEQ multiplex PCR, and the TCRdb table lists in-frame clones only, not all of them. This table holds around 46,000 clones. Input material: blood buffy coat. These receptors all come from a woman between 18 and 75 years old with a cervical HPV16 infection that either progressed to CIN3+ or cleared (not recorded which).

As concerns this clone: Read coverage stops 3 residues before the CDR3 terminus; the germline J gene supplies the remainder. The V and J genes are TRBV20-1 and TRBJ2-7; 11 bases map to TRBD1. The CDR3 loop spans 14 amino acids. V lost 4 bases and J lost 6; bases outside the gene matches: 8. Germline assignment: CDR1 DFQATT and CDR2 SNEGSKA (reference sequence). The CDR3: CSANTDRGHVEQYF. CDR3 DNA (partial): TGCAGTGCTAACACGGACAGGGGGCATGTCGAG.

The sequenced CDR3 bases are TGTGCCAGCAGTGAACAGGTTCACTACGAG. Protein: CASSEQVHYE. The whole CDR3 region reads CASSEQVHYEQYF. The chain is built from TRBV6-1 and TRBJ2-7; no reliable D call. The read gets to within 3 residues of the CDR3 end, and the germline J gene fills in the rest. V lost 2 bases and J 3 bases, leaving 8 bases between the germline ends. This CDR3 region has 13 residues. Looked up from germline, CDR1 is MNHNS and CDR2 is SASEGT.

The CDR3 region is CASSPGTGVGEQFF. The CDR3 bases that were read are TGTGCCAGCAGCCCCGGGACAGGGGTTGGTGAG. The rearrangement joins TRBV7-3 to TRBJ2-1; 10 bases match TRBD1. The CDR3 end lies 3 residues beyond the end of the read and is filled in from the germline J gene. CDR3 size: 14 residues. Germline V lookup: CDR1 SGHTA, CDR2 FQGTGA. Trimming removed 5 bases from V and 9 bases from J; junction bases left unmatched: 7.

Comments on this clone: Coverage ceases 3 residues before the CDR3 finishes, and the germline J gene fills in the end. The chain links TRBV7-9 to TRBJ2-7; D possibly corresponds to TRBD2 (5 bases). V was clipped by 8 bases and J by 2 bases, with 13 bases between them. Germline V gene sequence: CDR1 SEHNR, CDR2 FQNEAQ (reference sequence). CDR3 length: 13 amino acids. The CDR3 sequence is CASCSDFTYEQYF. CDR3 bases read: TGTGCCAGCTGCTCGGACTTCACCTACGAG.

Comments on this clone: At one end, the junction sequence differs from germline, possibly due to a read error. The read finishes 3 residues shy of the CDR3 end, and the germline J gene is used to complete it. Different DNA sequences within this sample yield the same CDR3. The J gene is TRBJ1-3, the V gene TRBV30; 7 nucleotides line up with TRBD1. Germline CDR1 reads GTSNPN; CDR2 reads SVGIG (reference sequence). This CDR3 contains 14 residues. This chain's CDR3 is CAWNRGDSGNTIYF. The CDR3 DNA, read in part, is TGTGCCTGGAACAGGGGAGACTCTGGAAACACG.

Concerning this clone: With the read ending 3 residues before the CDR3 end, the germline J gene is used to fill in that end. The rearrangement links TRBV20-1 to TRBJ1-2, with D maybe TRBD1 (5 bases). V lost 0 bases to trimming and J lost 5 bases, with 16 bases between them. In germline, CDR1 is DFQATT, CDR2 SNEGSKA (reference sequence). The length of the CDR3 is 15 residues. The CDR3 protein is CSARDARGTGYGYTF. The sequenced CDR3 bases are TGCAGTGCTAGAGACGCCCGAGGTACAGGTTATGGC.

About this clone: The read halts 3 residues ahead of the CDR3 end, with the missing end drawn from the germline J gene. The chain combines TRBV7-6 with TRBJ2-3; D possibly corresponds to TRBD2 (5 bases). V lost 7 bases, J lost 8 bases, and 13 bases lay in between. From germline, CDR1 is SGHVS and CDR2 FNYEAQ. The length of the CDR3 is 12 residues. The CDR3 region is CASNTGVGTQYF. CDR3 DNA, as far as it was read: TGTGCCAGCAACACCGGGGTGGGTACG.